The 25 T cell receptor beta chains given below trace back to one sample, sequenced in a study of control samples from healthy donors and cancer patients. Produced via immunoSEQ multiplex PCR; TCRdb's table is partial and in-frame only. In the table there are tens of thousands of clones, over 75% of which are singletons. Sequenced input: blood. The receptors shown here come from a woman in her forties or fifties in good health.

The chain carries TRBV20-1 and TRBJ2-7; no firm D call. The CDR3 loop spans 11 amino acids. Germline CDR1 reads DFQATT; CDR2 reads SNEGSKA (reference sequence). V was pared by 6 bases and J by 6 bases, with 12 bases between. CDR3 protein: CSAGQELEQYF. The CDR3 DNA is TGCAGTGCCGGGCAGGAGCTCGAGCAGTACTTC.

The chain joins TRBV7-2 to TRBJ2-7, with D perhaps assigned TRBD1 or TRBD2 (5 bases each). Trimming pared 2 bases from V and 2 bases from J, leaving 16 bases between. CDR1 SGHTA and CDR2 FQGNSA come from the germline V gene. The CDR3 is 16 amino acids. In nucleotides, the CDR3 is TGTGCCAGCAGCTTACTGGGGGATCCGGTAACCTACGAGCAGTACTTC. It is translated as CASSLLGDPVTYEQYF.

The rearrangement links TRBV9 to TRBJ2-3, with D perhaps given as TRBD1 or TRBD2 (7 bases each). CDR1 SGDLS and CDR2 YYNGEE come from the germline V gene. V was clipped by 0 bases and J by 4 bases, with 12 bases between them. CDR3 length: 15 amino acids. The CDR3 sequence: CASSVAGGAPDTQYF. In DNA, the CDR3 is TGTGCCAGCAGCGTAGCAGGGGGGGCCCCAGATACGCAGTATTTT. The entire variable domain, with the rest obtained from reference TRBV9 and TRBJ2-3, is as follows: DSGVTQTPKHLITATGQRVTLRCSPRSGDLSVYWYQQSLDQGLQFLIQYYNGEERAKGNILERFSAQQFPDLHSELNLSSLELGDSALYFCASSVAGGAPDTQYFGPGTRLTVL.

To note about this clone: Other DNA variants within this sample encode the same CDR3. This rearrangement joins TRBV11-3 to TRBJ2-1, with 7 positions matching TRBD2. The germline V gene encodes CDR1 SGHNT and CDR2 YENEEA. The V segment lost 0 bases and the J segment 10 bases; nucleotides outside the gene matches: 9. CDR3 length: 15 amino acids. CDR3 coding DNA: TGTGCCAGCAGCTTAGATTGGGGGTCCGGGGGGGAGCAGTTCTTC. Encoded protein: CASSLDWGSGGEQFF.

The chain joins TRBV5-1 to TRBJ1-3; a possible D gene is TRBD1 (6 bases). Germline V gene lookup returns CDR1 SGHRS and CDR2 YFSETQ. The length of the CDR3 is 13 residues. Deletions cut 3 bases from V and 6 bases from J, with 10 bases between. CDR3 residues: CASSSQGLNTIYF. CDR3 nucleotide sequence: TGCGCCAGCAGCTCCCAGGGGTTAAACACCATATATTTT.

This clone was detected only a few times. V is TRBV30 and J is TRBJ2-3, with D perhaps matching TRBD1 (7 bases). The CDR3 is 14 amino acids. The germline V gene encodes CDR1 GTSNPN and CDR2 SVGIG (reference sequence). V was pared by 4 bases and J by 3 bases, with 14 bases between. Written as DNA, the CDR3 is TGTGCCTGGACGGGCAGGGGGGAGACAGATACGCAGTATTTT. Amino acid sequence: CAWTGRGETDTQYF.

V and J are TRBV6-6 and TRBJ1-2; D is possibly TRBD1 (6 bases). V was trimmed by 5 bases and J by 5 bases, leaving 12 bases between them. The CDR3 is 13 residues long. Germline CDR1 reads MNHNY; CDR2 reads SVGAGI (reference sequence). The CDR3 coding sequence is TGTGCCAGCAGTAAGACAGGCGAATATGGCTACACCTTC. This encodes CASSKTGEYGYTF.

V and J are TRBV5-1 and TRBJ2-7; 8 bases fit TRBD2. V gave up 4 bases and J gave up 6 bases; unmatched junction bases: 9. The length of the CDR3 is 14 residues. Germline V gives CDR1 SGHRS, CDR2 YFSETQ. CDR3 bases: TGCGCCAGCAGCGCCACGGGGGGGTCCCTCGAGCAGTACTTC. Its protein is CASSATGGSLEQYF. Supplemented by reference TRBV5-1 and TRBJ2-7, the full variable domain reads KAGVTQTPRYLIKTRGQQVTLSCSPISGHRSVSWYQQTPGQGLQFLFEYFSETQRNKGNFPGRFSGRQFSNSRSEMNVSTLELGDSALYLCASSATGGSLEQYFGPGTRLTVT.

The chain employs TRBV6-5 and TRBJ1-4; perhaps TRBD1 as D (5 bases). Germline V CDR1 and CDR2: MNHEY, SVGAGI. The CDR3 spans 16 residues. With 0 bases removed from V and 7 bases from J, the gap between germline ends came to 15 bases. This CDR3 is CASSYSLTGAREKLFF. In nucleotides, the CDR3 is TGTGCCAGCAGTTACTCCCTGACCGGGGCTCGTGAAAAACTGTTTTTT.

The chain carries TRBV11-2 and TRBJ1-1; 8 bases are a match to TRBD1. V lost 7 bases to trimming and J lost 11 bases; unmatched junction nucleotides: 12. CDR3 length: 13 amino acids. Germline V gene sequence: CDR1 SGHAT, CDR2 FQNNGV. Here the CDR3 DNA reads TGTGCCAGCAAGGGACAGGTGGGAGGGGAGGCTTTCTTT. Its translation is CASKGQVGGEAFF.

This sequence joins TRBV5-6 and TRBJ1-3; unclear D gene. Germline V gives CDR1 SGHDT, CDR2 YYEEEE. Trimming stripped 4 bases from V and 2 bases from J, with 10 bases between. The CDR3 contains 14 residues. The CDR3 is CASSGVSTGNTIYF. The CDR3 DNA reads TGTGCCAGCAGCGGGGTCAGTACTGGAAACACCATATATTTT. The complete variable domain, with remaining parts taken from reference TRBV5-6 and TRBJ1-3, reads DAGVTQSPTHLIKTRGQQVTLRCSPKSGHDTVSWYQQALGQGPQFIFQYYEEEERQRGNFPDRFSGHQFPNYSSELNVNALLLGDSALYLCASSGVSTGNTIYFGEGSWLTVV.

J is TRBJ1-3 and V is TRBV6-6; no reliable D call. CDR3 size: 12 residues. Trimming shortened V by 0 bases and J by 3 bases, and 0 bases separated the two germline ends. CDR1 MNHNY and CDR2 SVGAGI come from the germline V gene (reference sequence). CDR3 sequence: CASSYSGNTIYF. The CDR3 bases are TGTGCCAGCAGTTACTCTGGAAACACCATATATTTT.

The CDR3 sequence: CASSDNNWGTLHF. Written as DNA, the CDR3 is TGTGCCAGCAGTGATAACAACTGGGGGACCCTCCACTTT. This chain links TRBV25-1 with TRBJ1-6; D might be TRBD1 (5 bases). V was trimmed by 3 bases and J by 14 bases, leaving 14 bases between them. Germline CDR1 and CDR2: MGHDK and SYGVNS. The CDR3 extends over 13 amino acids.

This sequence joins TRBV2 and TRBJ2-7, with 8 bases aligning to TRBD1. V lost 6 bases and J lost 2; bases outside the gene matches: 3. Germline CDR1 reads SNHLY; CDR2 reads FYNNEI. The CDR3 extends over 13 amino acids. Here the CDR3 reads CASSGTGTYEQYF. The CDR3 DNA sequence: TGTGCCAGCAGCGGGACAGGCACCTACGAGCAGTACTTC. Full variable domain (rest looked up from reference TRBV2 and TRBJ2-7): EPEVTQTPSHQVTQMGQEVILRCVPISNHLYFYWYRQILGQKVEFLVSFYNNEISEKSEIFDDQFSVERPDGSNFTLKIRSTKLEDSAMYFCASSGTGTYEQYFGPGTRLTVT.

The chain carries TRBV3-1 (or the pseudogene TRBV3-2) and TRBJ2-3; 8 nucleotides align to TRBD2. The CDR3 totals 17 residues. Trimming removed 4 bases from V and 5 bases from J; junction bases left unmatched: 14. Germline CDR1 is LGHDT and CDR2 is YNNKEL (reference sequence). CDR3 nucleotide sequence: TGTGCCAGCAGCCGGAAAATGTCCAGCGGGGGCTTAGATACGCAGTATTTT. Translating gives CASSRKMSSGGLDTQYF.

The chain is built from TRBV6-5 and TRBJ2-7, with D perhaps TRBD1 (6 bases). CDR1 and CDR2 (germline): MNHEY, SVGAGI. V was clipped by 4 bases and J by 0 bases, with 16 bases between them. There are 16 residues in the CDR3. The CDR3 region has the DNA TGTGCCAGCAGTTCAAGACAGGACGACCTCTCCTACGAGCAGTACTTC. Its protein is CASSSRQDDLSYEQYF.

The chain is built from TRBV30 and TRBJ2-1, with D uncertain. The CDR3 is made up of 14 amino acids. The V gene lost 2 bases and the J gene lost 6 bases, with 14 bases spanning the gap. Germline V gene data show CDR1 as GTSNPN and CDR2 as SVGIG (reference sequence). As DNA, the CDR3 is TGTGCCTGGAGTACTGGGGTTCTTCTCAATGAGCAGTTCTTC. Its protein is CAWSTGVLLNEQFF.

The chain uses TRBV7-9 and TRBJ1-2; no firm D call. The germline V and J ends were trimmed by 0 bases and 3 bases, with 14 bases remaining between them. The CDR3 runs 16 residues. Per the germline V gene, CDR1 is SEHNR and CDR2 is FQNEAQ (reference sequence). CDR3 DNA sequence: TGTGCCAGCAGCTTAGCTACAGAGTTTGGGTACTATGGCTACACCTTC. Residues: CASSLATEFGYYGYTF.

V gene TRBV3-1 (or the pseudogene TRBV3-2) combines with J gene TRBJ2-3, with 7 bases lining up with TRBD2. Germline V lookup: CDR1 LGHDT, CDR2 YNNKEL (reference sequence). This CDR3 has 14 amino acids. V lost 8 bases to trimming and J lost 0 bases; unmatched junction nucleotides: 5. In DNA, the CDR3 is TGTGCCAGCGGGCCTAGCGGAAGCACAGATACGCAGTATTTT. This codes for CASGPSGSTDTQYF.

The genes are TRBV4-1 and TRBJ2-3, with TRBD1 as a possible D gene (5 bases). In germline, CDR1 is MGHRA, CDR2 YSYEKL. The CDR3 runs to 17 residues. V was trimmed by 4 bases and J by 0 bases, leaving 17 bases between them. Here the CDR3 reads CASSRGTGATSTDTQYF. The CDR3 DNA is TGCGCCAGCAGCCGGGGAACAGGAGCTACTAGCACAGATACGCAGTATTTT.

For this clone: The same CDR3 arises from other DNA sequences in this sample as well. This rearrangement joins TRBV6-5 to TRBJ1-1, with a weak D call TRBD1 (6 bases). V was pared by 4 bases and J by 1 base, with 10 bases between. Germline CDR1 and CDR2: MNHEY and SVGAGI. CDR3 length: 14 amino acids. The CDR3 region has the DNA TGTGCCAGCAGTTCTACGGGGGCGAACACTGAAGCTTTCTTT. It is translated as CASSSTGANTEAFF.

In nucleotides, the CDR3 is TGCGCCAGCAGCCAAATGTATAGGTCCGGGGGCGGTCAGCCCCAGCATTTT. This gives the protein CASSQMYRSGGGQPQHF. The chain uses TRBV4-1 and TRBJ1-5, with D possibly matching TRBD1 (6 bases). The V and J ends lost 2 bases and 6 bases respectively, with 20 bases between them. Germline assignment: CDR1 MGHRA and CDR2 YSYEKL. The CDR3 has 17 amino acids.

This chain connects TRBV6-1 to TRBJ2-7; 8 bases match TRBD2. CDR1 is MNHNS, CDR2 SASEGT, per germline. The CDR3 has 13 residues. V dropped 2 bases and J dropped 6; count of bases not matched to a gene: 3. The CDR3, as DNA: TGTGCCAGCAGTGAATATACTAGCGGCGAGCAGTACTTC. It codes for CASSEYTSGEQYF.

This sequence joins TRBV2 and TRBJ2-3, with a tentative D call TRBD2 (7 bases). Trimming removed 10 bases at V and 3 bases at J, with 17 bases between. Germline V gene data show CDR1 as SNHLY and CDR2 as FYNNEI. The CDR3 spans 14 residues. In DNA form, the CDR3 reads TGTGCCACGGGGAGGGGGGCTAAGACAGATACGCAGTATTTT. Amino acids: CATGRGAKTDTQYF.

This chain connects TRBV19 to TRBJ2-1, with 9 bases fitting TRBD2. This CDR3 contains 14 residues. Germline lookup yields CDR1 LNHDA and CDR2 SQIVND (reference sequence). Trimming at V came to 4 bases and at J to 2 bases, leaving 0 bases not matched to a gene. DNA for the CDR3: TGTGCCAGTAGTAGCGGGGGGGCCTACAATGAGCAGTTCTTC. Translation gives CASSSGGAYNEQFF.